This T cell receptor beta chain appears in the sequencing data of a study of post-analysis software for immune sequencing data. Study results and caveats: Comparison of patients with controls showed about 5 TRBV segments more frequent in patients, TRBV5-6, TRBV5-1 and TRBV20-1 among them.

With respect to this clonotype: Antigen specificity is unknown.

Per the germline V gene, CDR1 is DFQATT and CDR2 is SNEGSKA (reference sequence). The CDR3 covers 14 residues. V lost 1 base, J lost 7 bases, and 16 bases lay in between. Included in the TCR beta cDNA libraries were unique molecular identifiers. Between about 1 and 11 million T cells gave rise to about 450,000 cDNA molecules. MiXCR, applied by TCRdb to the PCR reads, yields one record per CDR3 protein. Among about 200,000 distinct CDR3 sequences listed, 29% were seen once. This clonotype originated in a girl aged 2 to 17 with multiple sclerosis. Sequences were obtained from blood. The chain has TRBV20-1 and TRBJ1-2, with D unresolved. The CDR3 reads CSARVVGGSVGYTF. CDR3 DNA sequence: TGCAGTGCTAGAGTTGTCGGCGGGTCGGTTGGCTACACCTTC.